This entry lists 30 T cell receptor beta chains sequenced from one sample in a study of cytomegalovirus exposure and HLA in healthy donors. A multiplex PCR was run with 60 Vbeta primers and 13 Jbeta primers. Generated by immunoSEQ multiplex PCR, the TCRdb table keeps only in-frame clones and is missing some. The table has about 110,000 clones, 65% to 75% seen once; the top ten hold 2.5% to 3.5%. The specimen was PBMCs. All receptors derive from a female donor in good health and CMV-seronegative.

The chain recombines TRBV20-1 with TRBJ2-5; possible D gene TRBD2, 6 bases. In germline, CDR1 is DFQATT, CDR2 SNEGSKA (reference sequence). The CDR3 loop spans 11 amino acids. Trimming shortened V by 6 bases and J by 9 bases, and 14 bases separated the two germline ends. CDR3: CSAAWGEAQYF. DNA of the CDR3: TGCAGTGCCGCATGGGGGGAGGCCCAGTACTTC.

The CDR3 DNA sequence: TGTGCCAGCAGTGACTTCGGGATCTACAATGAGCAGTTCTTC. This gives the protein CASSDFGIYNEQFF. The rearrangement links TRBV6-1 to TRBJ2-1; a possible D gene is TRBD2 (5 bases). The CDR3 runs 14 residues. The germline V gene encodes CDR1 MNHNS and CDR2 SASEGT. V shed 3 bases and J shed 3 bases, with 9 bases lying between them.

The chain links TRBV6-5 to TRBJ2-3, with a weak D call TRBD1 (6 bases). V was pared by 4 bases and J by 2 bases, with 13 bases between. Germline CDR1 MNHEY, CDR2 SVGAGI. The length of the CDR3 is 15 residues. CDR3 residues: CASSSGTLSTDTQYF. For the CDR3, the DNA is TGTGCCAGCAGTTCCGGGACACTTTCCACAGATACGCAGTATTTT.

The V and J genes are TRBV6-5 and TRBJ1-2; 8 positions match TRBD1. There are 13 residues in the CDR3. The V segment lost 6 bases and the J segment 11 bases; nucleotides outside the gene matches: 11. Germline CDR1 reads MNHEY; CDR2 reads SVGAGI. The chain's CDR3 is CASRSTGGRGYTF. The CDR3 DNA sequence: TGTGCCAGCAGGAGTACAGGGGGACGCGGGTACACCTTC.

Written as DNA, the CDR3 is TGTGCCAGTAGTATCTCTTGGGCGGAGACCCAGTACTTC. Residues: CASSISWAETQYF. The chain links TRBV19 to TRBJ2-5; no definite D call. This CDR3 spans 13 amino acids. The germline gives CDR1 LNHDA, CDR2 SQIVND (reference sequence). The V end was cut by 3 bases, the J end by 5 bases, with 10 bases between.

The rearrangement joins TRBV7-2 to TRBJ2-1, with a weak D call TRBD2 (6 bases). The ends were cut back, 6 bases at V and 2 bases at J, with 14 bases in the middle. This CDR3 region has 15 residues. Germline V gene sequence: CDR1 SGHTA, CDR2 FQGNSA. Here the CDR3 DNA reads TGTGCCAGCAGGAAGACGCGGGAACCCTACAATGAGCAGTTCTTC. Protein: CASRKTREPYNEQFF. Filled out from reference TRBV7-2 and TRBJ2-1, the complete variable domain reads GAGVSQSPSNKVTEKGKDVELRCDPISGHTALYWYRQSLGQGLEFLIYFQGNSAPDKSGLPSDRFSAERTGGSVSTLTIQRTQQEDSAVYLCASRKTREPYNEQFFGPGTRLTVL.

The CDR3 sequence: CSAKGASGSFSTGELFF. The CDR3 nucleotides are TGCAGCGCAAAAGGGGCTAGCGGGAGTTTTTCCACCGGGGAGCTGTTTTTT. This chain uses TRBV29-1 with TRBJ2-2, with TRBD2 identical over 10 bases. The germline V gene encodes CDR1 SQVTM and CDR2 ANQGSEA. The CDR3 sequence is 17 residues long. Trimming removed 7 bases from V and 4 bases from J; junction bases left unmatched: 15.

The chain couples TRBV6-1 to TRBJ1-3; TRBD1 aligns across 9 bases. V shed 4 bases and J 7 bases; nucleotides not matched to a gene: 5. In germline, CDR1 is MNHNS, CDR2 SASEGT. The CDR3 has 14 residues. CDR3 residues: CASSADRGGNTIYF. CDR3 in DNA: TGTGCCAGCAGTGCGGACAGGGGAGGGAACACCATATATTTT.

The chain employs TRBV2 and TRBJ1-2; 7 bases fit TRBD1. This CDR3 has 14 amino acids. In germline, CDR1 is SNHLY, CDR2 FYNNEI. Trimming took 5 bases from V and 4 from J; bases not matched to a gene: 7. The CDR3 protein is CASSRGGQFYGYTF. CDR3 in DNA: TGTGCCAGCAGTCGAGGGGGACAGTTCTATGGCTACACCTTC.

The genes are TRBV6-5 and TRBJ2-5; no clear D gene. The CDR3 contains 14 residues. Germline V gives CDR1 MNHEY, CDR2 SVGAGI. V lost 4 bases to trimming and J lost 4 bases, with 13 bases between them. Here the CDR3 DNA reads TGTGCCAGCAGTTCCCCCCGTAGAAGAGAGACCCAGTACTTC. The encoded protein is CASSSPRRRETQYF.

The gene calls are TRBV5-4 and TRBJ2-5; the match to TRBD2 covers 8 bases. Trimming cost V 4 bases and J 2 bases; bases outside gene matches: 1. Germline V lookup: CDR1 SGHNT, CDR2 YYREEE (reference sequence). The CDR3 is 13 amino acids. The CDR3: CASSREGQETQYF. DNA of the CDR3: TGTGCCAGCAGCCGGGAGGGGCAAGAGACCCAGTACTTC. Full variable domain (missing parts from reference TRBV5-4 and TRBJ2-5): ETGVTQSPTHLIKTRGQQVTLRCSSQSGHNTVSWYQQALGQGPQFIFQYYREEENGRGNFPPRFSGLQFPNYSSELNVNALELDDSALYLCASSREGQETQYFGPGTRLLVL.

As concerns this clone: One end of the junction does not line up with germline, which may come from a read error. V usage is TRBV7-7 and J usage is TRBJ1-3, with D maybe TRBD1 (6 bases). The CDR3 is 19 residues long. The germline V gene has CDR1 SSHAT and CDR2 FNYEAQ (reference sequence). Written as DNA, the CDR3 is TGTGCTAGCAGCTTTAGTCCAGGGGCCCAGACCTTCTCTGGAAACACCATATATTTT. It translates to CASSFSPGAQTFSGNTIYF. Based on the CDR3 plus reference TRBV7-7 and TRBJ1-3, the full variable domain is GAGVSQSPRYKVTKRGQDVTLRCDPISSHATLYWYQQALGQGPEFLTYFNYEAQPDKSGLPSDRFSAERPEGSISTLTIQRTEQRDSAMYRCASSFSPGAQTFSGNTIYFGEGSWLTVV.

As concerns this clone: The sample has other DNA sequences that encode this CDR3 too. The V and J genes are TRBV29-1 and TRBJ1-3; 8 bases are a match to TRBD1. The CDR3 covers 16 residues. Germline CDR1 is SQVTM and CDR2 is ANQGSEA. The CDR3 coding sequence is TGCAGTGTCCATGGGCTACGGGACAGGCGCTGGGTGACCATATATTTT. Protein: CSVHGLRDRRWVTIYF.

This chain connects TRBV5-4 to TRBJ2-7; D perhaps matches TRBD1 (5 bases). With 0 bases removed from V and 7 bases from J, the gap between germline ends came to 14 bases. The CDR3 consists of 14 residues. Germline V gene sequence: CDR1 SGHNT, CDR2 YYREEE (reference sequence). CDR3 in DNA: TGTGCCAGCAGCTTGGAGGTAGGGGCCAGTGAGCAGTACTTC. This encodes CASSLEVGASEQYF.

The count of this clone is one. CDR3: CASSLVGQGGDQPQHF. The CDR3 region has the DNA TGTGCCAGCAGTTTAGTAGGGCAGGGCGGGGATCAGCCCCAGCATTTT. The chain couples TRBV28 to TRBJ1-5; the D gene is possibly TRBD1 (5 bases). V was shortened by 2 bases and J by 5 bases, with 16 bases between the two germline ends. The CDR3 is made up of 16 amino acids. From germline, CDR1 is MDHEN and CDR2 SYDVKM.

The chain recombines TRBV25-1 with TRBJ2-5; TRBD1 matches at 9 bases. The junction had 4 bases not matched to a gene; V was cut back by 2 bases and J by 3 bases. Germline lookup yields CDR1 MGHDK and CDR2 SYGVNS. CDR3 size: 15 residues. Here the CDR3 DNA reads TGTGCCAGCAGTGAACCGGGACAGGGAAAAGAGACCCAGTACTTC. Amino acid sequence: CASSEPGQGKETQYF.

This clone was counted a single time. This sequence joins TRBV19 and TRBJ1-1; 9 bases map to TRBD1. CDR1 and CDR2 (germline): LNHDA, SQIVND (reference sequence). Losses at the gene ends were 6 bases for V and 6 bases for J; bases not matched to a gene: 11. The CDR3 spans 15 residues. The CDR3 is CASRHRGHGSAEAFF. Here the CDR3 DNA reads TGTGCCAGTAGACACAGGGGGCATGGGTCGGCTGAAGCTTTCTTT. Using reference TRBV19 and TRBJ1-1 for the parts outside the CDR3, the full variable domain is DGGITQSPKYLFRKEGQNVTLSCEQNLNHDAMYWYRQDPGQGLRLIYYSQIVNDFQKGDIAEGYSVSREKKESFPLTVTSAQKNPTAFYLCASRHRGHGSAEAFFGQGTRLTVV.

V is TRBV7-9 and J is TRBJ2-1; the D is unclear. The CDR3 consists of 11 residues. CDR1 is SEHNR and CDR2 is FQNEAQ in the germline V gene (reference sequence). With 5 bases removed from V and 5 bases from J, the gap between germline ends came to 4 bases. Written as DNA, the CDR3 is TGTGCCAGCAGCCTTAACAATGAGCAGTTCTTC. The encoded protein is CASSLNNEQFF.

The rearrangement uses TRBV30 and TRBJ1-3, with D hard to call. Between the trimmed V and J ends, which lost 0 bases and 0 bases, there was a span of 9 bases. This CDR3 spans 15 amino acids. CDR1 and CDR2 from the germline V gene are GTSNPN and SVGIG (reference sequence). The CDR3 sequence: CAWSVHGNSGNTIYF. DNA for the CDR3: TGTGCCTGGAGTGTACACGGGAACTCTGGAAACACCATATATTTT.

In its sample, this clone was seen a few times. CDR3 coding DNA: TGTGCCAGCAGCTTACTGGGACAGTCACAAGAGACCCAGTACTTC. Its translation: CASSLLGQSQETQYF. V gene TRBV7-3 combines with J gene TRBJ2-5, with 7 bases aligning to TRBD1. Germline loops: CDR1 SGHTA, CDR2 FQGTGA. V trimming: 2 bases; J trimming: 2 bases; junction bases outside the gene matches: 5. The CDR3 extends over 15 amino acids.

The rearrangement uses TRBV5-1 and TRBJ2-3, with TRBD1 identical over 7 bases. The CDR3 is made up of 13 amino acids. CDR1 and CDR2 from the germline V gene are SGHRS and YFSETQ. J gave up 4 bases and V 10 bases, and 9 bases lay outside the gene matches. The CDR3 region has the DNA TGCGCCTCGGCAGGGGGTGTCGCAGATACGCAGTATTTT. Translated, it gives CASAGGVADTQYF.

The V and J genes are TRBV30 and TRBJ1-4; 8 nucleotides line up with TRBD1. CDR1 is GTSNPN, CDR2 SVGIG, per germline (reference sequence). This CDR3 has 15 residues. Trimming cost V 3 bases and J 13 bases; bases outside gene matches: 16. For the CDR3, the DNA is TGTGCCTGGAGCTTAAGACAGGGGCTGGAGAATAGACTGTTTTTT. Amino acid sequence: CAWSLRQGLENRLFF.

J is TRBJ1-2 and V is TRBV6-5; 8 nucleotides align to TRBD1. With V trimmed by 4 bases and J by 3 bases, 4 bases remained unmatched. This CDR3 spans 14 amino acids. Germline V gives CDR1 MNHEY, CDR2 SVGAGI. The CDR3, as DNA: TGTGCCAGCAGTTTCGGACAGGGATACTATGGCTACACCTTC. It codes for CASSFGQGYYGYTF.

The CDR3 here is CAWSVSSGMYEQYF. The DNA for the CDR3 is TGTGCCTGGAGTGTATCTAGCGGGATGTACGAGCAGTACTTC. The chain is built from TRBV30 and TRBJ2-7; 9 bases match TRBD2. With 0 bases clipped from V and 4 bases from J, the junction kept 4 bases outside the gene matches. This CDR3 comprises 14 residues. Germline V gene sequence: CDR1 GTSNPN, CDR2 SVGIG (reference sequence).

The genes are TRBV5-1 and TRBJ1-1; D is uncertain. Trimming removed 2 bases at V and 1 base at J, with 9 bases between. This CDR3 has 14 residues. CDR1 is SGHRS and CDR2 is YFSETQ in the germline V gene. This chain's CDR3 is CASSFKAGNTEAFF. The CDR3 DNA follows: TGCGCCAGCAGCTTTAAAGCGGGGAACACTGAAGCTTTCTTT.

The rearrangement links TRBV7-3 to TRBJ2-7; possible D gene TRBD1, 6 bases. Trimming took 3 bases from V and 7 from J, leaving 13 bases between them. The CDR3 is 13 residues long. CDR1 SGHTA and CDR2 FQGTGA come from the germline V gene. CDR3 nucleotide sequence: TGTGCCAGCAGCTTCCGAGGGGGTGGAGAGCAGTACTTC. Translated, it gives CASSFRGGGEQYF.

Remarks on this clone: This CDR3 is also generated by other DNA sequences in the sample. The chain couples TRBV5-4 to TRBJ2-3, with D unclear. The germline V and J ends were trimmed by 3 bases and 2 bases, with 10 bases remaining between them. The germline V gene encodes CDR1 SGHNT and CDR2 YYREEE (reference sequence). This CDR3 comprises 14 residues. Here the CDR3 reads CASSSPAATDTQYF. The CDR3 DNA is TGTGCCAGCAGCTCCCCCGCGGCCACAGATACGCAGTATTTT.

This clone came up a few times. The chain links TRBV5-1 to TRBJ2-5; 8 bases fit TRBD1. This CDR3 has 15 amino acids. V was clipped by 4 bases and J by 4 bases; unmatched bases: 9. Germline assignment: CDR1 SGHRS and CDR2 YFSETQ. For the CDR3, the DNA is TGCGCCAGCAGCAGATCAGGGGGCGCGGGAGAGACCCAGTACTTC. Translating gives CASSRSGGAGETQYF.

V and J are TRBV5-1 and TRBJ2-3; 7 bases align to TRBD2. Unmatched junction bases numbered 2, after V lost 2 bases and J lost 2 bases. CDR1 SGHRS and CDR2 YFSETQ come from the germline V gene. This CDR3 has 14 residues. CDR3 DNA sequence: TGCGCCAGCAGCTTTGGGAGGGTCACAGATACGCAGTATTTT. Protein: CASSFGRVTDTQYF.

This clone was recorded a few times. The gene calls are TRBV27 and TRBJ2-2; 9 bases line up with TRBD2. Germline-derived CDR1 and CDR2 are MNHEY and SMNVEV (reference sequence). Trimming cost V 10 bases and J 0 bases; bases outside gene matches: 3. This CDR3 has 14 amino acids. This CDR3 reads CATASGANTGELFF. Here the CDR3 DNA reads TGTGCCACAGCTAGCGGGGCGAACACCGGGGAGCTGTTTTTT.